This entry features one T cell receptor beta chain sequence. This sample stems from a study of low-dose radiotherapy and immunotherapy resistance in tumors. Time point of the sample: after trial treatment. Described treatment: LDRT plus nivolumab, ipilimumab, low-dose cyclophosphamide and aspirin (RACIN trial). Treatment of the donors consisted of nivolumab and ipilimumab (plus aspirin, low-dose cyclophosphamide and low-dose radiotherapy). Enrollment required an advanced solid tumor negative for tumor-infiltrating lymphocytes. With TRAV- and TRBV-specific primers, first-strand cDNA was made, covering the alpha and beta chains. TCR amplification ran approximately 20 PCR cycles using constant-region and V-primer adapter primers. MiXCR, applied by TCRdb to the reads, yields one record per CDR3 protein. Here the sample spans about 80,000 distinct CDR3 sequences, around a sixth being singletons. V was clipped by 7 bases and J by 1 base, with 13 bases between them. The V gene's germline CDR1 is MNHNS and CDR2 SASEGT. The CDR3 extends over 14 amino acids.

The V call is TRBV6-1, the J call TRBJ1-2; possible D gene TRBD1, 5 bases. Sequencing was performed on PBMCs, taken after low-dose radiotherapy plus immunotherapy. The clonotype comes from a male donor with prostate cancer. The CDR3 loop reads CASTSYRINYGYTF. In DNA form, the CDR3 reads TGTGCCAGCACCAGTTACAGGATTAACTATGGCTACACCTTC.